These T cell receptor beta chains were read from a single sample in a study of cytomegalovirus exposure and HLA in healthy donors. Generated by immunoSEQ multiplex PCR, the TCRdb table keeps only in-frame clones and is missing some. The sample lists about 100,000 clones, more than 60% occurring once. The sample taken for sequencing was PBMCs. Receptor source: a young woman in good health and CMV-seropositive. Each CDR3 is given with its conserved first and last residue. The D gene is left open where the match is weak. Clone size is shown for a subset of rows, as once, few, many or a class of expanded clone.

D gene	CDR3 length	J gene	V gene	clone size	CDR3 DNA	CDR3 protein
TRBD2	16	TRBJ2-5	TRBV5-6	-	TGTGCCAGCAGAGCGGGACTAGCGGGAGACAGGGAGACCCAGTACTTC	CASRAGLAGDRETQYF
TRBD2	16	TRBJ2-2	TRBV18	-	TGTGCCAGCTCACCGTCGGGGGGAGTGAACACCGGGGAGCTGTTTTTT	CASSPSGGVNTGELFF
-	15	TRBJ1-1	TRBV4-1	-	TGCGCCAGCAGCCAAGAAGGGACACGAAACACTGAAGCTTTCTTT	CASSQEGTRNTEAFF
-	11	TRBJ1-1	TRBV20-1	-	TGCAGTGCTAGAGGGACTCCCGAAGCTTTCTTT	CSARGTPEAFF
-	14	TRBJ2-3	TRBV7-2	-	TGTGCCAGCAGTTCGGGGTATAGCACAGATACGCAGTATTTT	CASSSGYSTDTQYF
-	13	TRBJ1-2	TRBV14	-	TGTGCCAGCAGGTTATCGGGAGACTATGGCTACACCTTC	CASRLSGDYGYTF
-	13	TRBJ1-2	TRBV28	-	TGTGCCAGCAGTTTATCCCAGGGCTATGGCTACACCTTC	CASSLSQGYGYTF
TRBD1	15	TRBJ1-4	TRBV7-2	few	TGTGCCAGCAGCCCAACCCGGGACAGGGGAGGGGAACTGTTTTTT	CASSPTRDRGGELFF
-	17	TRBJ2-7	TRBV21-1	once	TGTGCCAGCAGCACCAGGATTAGACTAGCGGGAGCCCACGAGCAGTACTTC	CASSTRIRLAGAHEQYF
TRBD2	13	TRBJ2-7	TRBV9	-	TGTGCCAGCAGCGTAACTAGCGGCTACGAGCAGTACTTC	CASSVTSGYEQYF
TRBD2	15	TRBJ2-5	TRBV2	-	TGTGCCAGCAGTGAAGAGGGGACTAGCTTAGAGACCCAGTACTTC	CASSEEGTSLETQYF
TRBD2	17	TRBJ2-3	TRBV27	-	TGTGCCAGCAGTTCGTACCTAACTAGCGGGGTCACAGATACGCAGTATTTT	CASSSYLTSGVTDTQYF
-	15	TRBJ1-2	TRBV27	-	TGTGCCAGCAGTTTATGGGGGGACGGCTCCTATGGCTACACCTTC	CASSLWGDGSYGYTF